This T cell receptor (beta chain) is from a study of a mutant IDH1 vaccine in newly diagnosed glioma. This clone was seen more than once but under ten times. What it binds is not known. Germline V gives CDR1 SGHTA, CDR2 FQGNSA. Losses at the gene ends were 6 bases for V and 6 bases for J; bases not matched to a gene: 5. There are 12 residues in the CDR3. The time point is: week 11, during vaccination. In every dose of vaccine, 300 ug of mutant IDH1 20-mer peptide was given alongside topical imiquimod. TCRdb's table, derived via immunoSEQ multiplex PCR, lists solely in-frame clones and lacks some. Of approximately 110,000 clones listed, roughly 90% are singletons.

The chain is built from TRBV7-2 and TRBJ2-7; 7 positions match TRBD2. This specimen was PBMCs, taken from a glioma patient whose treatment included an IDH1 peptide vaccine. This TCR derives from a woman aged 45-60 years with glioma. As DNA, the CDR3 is TGTGCCAGCAGGGGTCGGGGGGTCGAGCAGTACTTC. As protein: CASRGRGVEQYF.